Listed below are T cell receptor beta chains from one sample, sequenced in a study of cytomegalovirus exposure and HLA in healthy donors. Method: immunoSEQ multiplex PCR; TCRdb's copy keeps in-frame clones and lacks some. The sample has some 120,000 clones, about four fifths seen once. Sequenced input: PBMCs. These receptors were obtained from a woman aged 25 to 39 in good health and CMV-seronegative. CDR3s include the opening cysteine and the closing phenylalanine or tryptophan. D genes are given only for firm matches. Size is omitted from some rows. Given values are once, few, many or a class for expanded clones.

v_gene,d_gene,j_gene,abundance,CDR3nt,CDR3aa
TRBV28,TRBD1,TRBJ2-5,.,TGTGCCAGCAGCAACCTTTTGGGGGACAGGGAGGGAAAGACCCAGTACTTC,CASSNLLGDREGKTQYF
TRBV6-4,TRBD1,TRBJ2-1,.,TGTGCCAGCAGTGACAATGCGGACAGGGGCTCGGATGAGCAGTTCTTC,CASSDNADRGSDEQFF
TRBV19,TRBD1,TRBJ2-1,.,TGTGCCAGTAGTCTTGGGACAGGGGGCTACAATGAGCAGTTCTTC,CASSLGTGGYNEQFF
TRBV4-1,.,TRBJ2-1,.,TGCGCCAGCACCCTCCAGCCAGGACTCGCCTACAATGAGCAGTTCTTC,CASTLQPGLAYNEQFF
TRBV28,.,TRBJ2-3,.,TGTGCCAGCAGTTTATTGCGGGTGGTCACAGATACGCAGTATTTT,CASSLLRVVTDTQYF
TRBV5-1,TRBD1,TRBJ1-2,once,TGCGCCAGCAGAGTCTCAGACAGGGGCTTTTTCAACTATGGCTACACCTTC,CASRVSDRGFFNYGYTF
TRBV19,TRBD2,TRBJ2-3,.,TGTGCCAGTAGTCCTCCGGTGGGCGCGGGAGTCGCAGATACGCAGTATTTT,CASSPPVGAGVADTQYF
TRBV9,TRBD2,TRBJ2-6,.,TGTGCCAGCAGCGTAGGAGGCAGCCGGGACTATGGTAGCTCTGGGGCCAACGTCCTGACTTTC,CASSVGGSRDYGSSGANVLTF
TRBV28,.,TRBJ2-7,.,TGTGCCAGCAGTTCCCCCACGAGGAGCGAGCAGTACTTC,CASSSPTRSEQYF
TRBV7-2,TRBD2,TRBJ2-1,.,TGTGCCAGCAGCTTCCGGCGGGAGAGCTACAATGAGCAGTTCTTC,CASSFRRESYNEQFF
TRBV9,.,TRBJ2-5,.,TGTGCCAGCAGCCCCCGACCACAGGGCTACCAAGAGACCCAGTACTTC,CASSPRPQGYQETQYF
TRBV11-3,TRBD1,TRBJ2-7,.,TGTGCCAGCAGCCACTCGACAGGGCATGACTACGAGCAGTACTTC,CASSHSTGHDYEQYF
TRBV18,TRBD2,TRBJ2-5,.,TGTGCCAGCTCACCTGAGGGACTAGTAGTCGAGACCCAGTACTTC,CASSPEGLVVETQYF
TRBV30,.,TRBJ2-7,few,TGTTTTTTCAAGCAGAAGGCGGCATACGAGCAGTACTTC,CFFKQKAAYEQYF
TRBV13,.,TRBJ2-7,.,TGTGCCAGCAGCTTAGGCCAATCGACAGGCACGTCCTACGAGCAGTACTTC,CASSLGQSTGTSYEQYF
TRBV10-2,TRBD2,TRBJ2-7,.,TGCGCCAGCAGTGAGGCAAGACTAGCGGGAAGCTCCTACGAGCAGTACTTC,CASSEARLAGSSYEQYF
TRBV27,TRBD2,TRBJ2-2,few,TGTGCCAGCAGTCTTTCGACTAGCGTAAACACCGGGGAGCTGTTTTTT,CASSLSTSVNTGELFF
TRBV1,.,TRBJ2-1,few,TGCACCAGCAGCGGGGTAGGTATAGCGGGAGCTTACAATGAGCAGTTCTTC,CTSSGVGIAGAYNEQFF
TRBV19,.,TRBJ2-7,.,TGTGCCAGTAGCCGCAGGGTGTCATACGAGCAGTACTTC,CASSRRVSYEQYF
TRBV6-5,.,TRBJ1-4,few,TGTGCCAGCAGCGGCACAGGGAGACATGAAAAACTGTTTTTT,CASSGTGRHEKLFF
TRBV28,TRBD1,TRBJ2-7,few,TGTGCCAGCAGTACGGACAGGGAATACGAGCAGTACTTC,CASSTDREYEQYF
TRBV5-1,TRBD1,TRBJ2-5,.,TGCGCCAGCAGCTTCAACAGGGGTTTCGAGACCCAGTACTTC,CASSFNRGFETQYF
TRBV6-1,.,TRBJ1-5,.,TGTGCCAGTTCTACAGGGAACAATCAGCCCCAGCATTTT,CASSTGNNQPQHF
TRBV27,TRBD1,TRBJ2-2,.,TGTGCCAGCAGTCTCACAGGGGGTGCAGCCGGGGAGCTGTTTTTT,CASSLTGGAAGELFF
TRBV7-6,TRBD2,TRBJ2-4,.,TGTGCCAGCAGCCCTGACCCCTACGGCCAACTAGCGGGTGGGGCGGAAAACATTCAGTACTTC,CASSPDPYGQLAGGAENIQYF
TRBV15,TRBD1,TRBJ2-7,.,TGTGCCACCGGGGAGGGGACAGGGGCCTACGAGCAGTACTTC,CATGEGTGAYEQYF
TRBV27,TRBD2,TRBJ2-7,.,TGTGCCAGCAGTTCAACAAGCCGACTAGCGCCCGAGCAGTACTTC,CASSSTSRLAPEQYF
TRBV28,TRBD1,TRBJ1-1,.,TGTGCCAGCAGAAGACAGGGGGCTGGTTTCACTGAAGCTTTCTTT,CASRRQGAGFTEAFF
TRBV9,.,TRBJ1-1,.,TGTGCCAGCAGCGCCCATGCCGGGGGCACTGAAGCTTTCTTT,CASSAHAGGTEAFF
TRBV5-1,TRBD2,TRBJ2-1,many,TGCGCCAGCAGCACCGGACTAGCGGGTTACAATGAGCAGTTCTTC,CASSTGLAGYNEQFF
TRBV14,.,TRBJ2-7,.,TGTGCCAGCTCTAAGAGGGCGGAGCGGGTAACCTACGAGCAGTACTTC,CASSKRAERVTYEQYF
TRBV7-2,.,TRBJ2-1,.,TGTGCCAGCAGCTTAGGGGGCGGGACGGGCTACAATGAGCAGTTCTTC,CASSLGGGTGYNEQFF
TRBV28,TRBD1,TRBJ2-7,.,TGTGCCAGCAGGAGAACAGGGGGTGGCGAGCAGTACTTC,CASRRTGGGEQYF
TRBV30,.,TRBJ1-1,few,TGTGCCTGGAGCGGGGGGGGCACGAACACTGAAGCTTTCTTT,CAWSGGGTNTEAFF
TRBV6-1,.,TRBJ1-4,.,TGTGCCAGCGGACACAGAGAAAATGAAAAACTGTTTTTT,CASGHRENEKLFF
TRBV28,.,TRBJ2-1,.,TGTGCCAGCAGTTTATTAGGGGGGGCTTACAATGAGCAGTTCTTC,CASSLLGGAYNEQFF
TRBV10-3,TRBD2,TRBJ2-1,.,TGTGCCATCAGTGGTGGTAGCGGGTACTCCTACAATGAGCAGTTCTTC,CAISGGSGYSYNEQFF
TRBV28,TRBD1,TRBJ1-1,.,TGTGCCAGCAGTCCCACCCGGGGACAGGGCGGCACTGAAGCTTTCTTT,CASSPTRGQGGTEAFF
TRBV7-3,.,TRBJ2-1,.,TGTGCCAGCAGCCCAAGGCAGGGTTACAATGAGCAGTTCTTC,CASSPRQGYNEQFF
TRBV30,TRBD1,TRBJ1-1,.,TGTGCCTGGAGTCGGGACAGCCCTGAAGCTTTCTTT,CAWSRDSPEAFF
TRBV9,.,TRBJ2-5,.,TGTGCCAGCAGCGCTTCACAGGCACAAGAGGCCCAGTACTTC,CASSASQAQEAQYF
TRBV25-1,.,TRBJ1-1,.,TGTGCCAGCAGTCAGGGGAACACTGAAGCTTTCTTT,CASSQGNTEAFF
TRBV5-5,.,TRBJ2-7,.,TGTGCCAGCAGCTCGGTCTTGAAGCCCTACGAGCAGTACTTC,CASSSVLKPYEQYF
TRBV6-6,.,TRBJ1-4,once,TGTGCCAGCAGTTTACTAGGGACTAATGAAAAACTGTTTTTT,CASSLLGTNEKLFF
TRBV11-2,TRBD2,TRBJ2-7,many,TGTGCCAGCAGCTCCGGACTAGCCTACGAGCAGTACTTC,CASSSGLAYEQYF
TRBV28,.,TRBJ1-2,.,TGTGCCAGCAGTTTATTAGTCACGGGGGGAGGCTACACCTTC,CASSLLVTGGGYTF
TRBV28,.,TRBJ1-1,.,TGTGCCAGCAGTTCCACACTGAACACTGAAGCTTTCTTT,CASSSTLNTEAFF
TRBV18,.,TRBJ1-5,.,TGTGCCAGCTCACAGACACAGGGAAATCAGCCCCAGCATTTT,CASSQTQGNQPQHF
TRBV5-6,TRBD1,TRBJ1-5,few,TGTGCCAGCAGCAACGACAGGGCGGGGCAGCCCCAGCATTTT,CASSNDRAGQPQHF
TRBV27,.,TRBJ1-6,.,TGTGCCAGCAGTTTTGAGGGCAGGGGTTGGTCACCCCTCCACTTT,CASSFEGRGWSPLHF
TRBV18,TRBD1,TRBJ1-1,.,TGTGCCAGCTCACGTTCGGAGGGGGCCGGTACTGAAGCTTTCTTT,CASSRSEGAGTEAFF